This T cell receptor beta chain was sequenced in a study of regulatory T cells in long-lasting Graves disease. V lost 6 bases and J 1 base, leaving 15 bases between the germline ends. The V gene's germline CDR1 is MDHEN and CDR2 SYDVKM. The CDR3 is 15 residues long. In this sample, this clonotype turned up many times. Time point denoted: persistent/refractory GD, antithyroid drugs over 5 years with positive TRAb. The TCR library was made from RNA that had been extracted from PBMCs in TRIzol. Researchers made TCR beta libraries by using iRepertoire HTBI primers and running Arm-PCR on CDR3 regions. Each CDR3 protein is one row after TCRdb ran MiXCR on the multiplex PCR reads. The sample records a few hundred thousand distinct CDR3 sequences, 22% being singletons.

The sequence was collected from a female donor with Graves disease. The material was peripheral blood mononuclear cells (PBMCs), obtained when the disease was refractory, from a patient treated with antithyroid drugs. The chain carries TRBV28 and TRBJ1-2; D is undetermined. CDR3 nucleotide sequence: TGTGCCAGCAGGGCCGGTCCCACCCATAACTATGGCTACACCTTC. Encoded protein: CASRAGPTHNYGYTF.